This T cell receptor beta chain was obtained from a study of cytomegalovirus exposure and HLA in healthy donors. The PCR employed 60 Vbeta primers together with 13 Jbeta primers. Assay: immunoSEQ multiplex PCR; the TCRdb copy retains only in-frame clones and omits some. Of about 170,000 clones in the sample, around 80% were seen once. Germline V gene sequence: CDR1 SGHRS, CDR2 YFSETQ. Trimming took 6 bases from V and 7 from J; bases not matched to a gene: 8. The CDR3 spans 13 residues. This clone was seen once. The chain is built from TRBV5-1 and TRBJ1-2; 8 nucleotides line up with TRBD1. The TCR sequence derives from a boy aged 2 to 9 in good health and CMV-seronegative. Specimen: PBMCs. The CDR3 protein is CASTLQGEAGYTF. Written as DNA, the CDR3 is TGCGCCAGCACGTTACAGGGGGAGGCTGGCTACACCTTC.